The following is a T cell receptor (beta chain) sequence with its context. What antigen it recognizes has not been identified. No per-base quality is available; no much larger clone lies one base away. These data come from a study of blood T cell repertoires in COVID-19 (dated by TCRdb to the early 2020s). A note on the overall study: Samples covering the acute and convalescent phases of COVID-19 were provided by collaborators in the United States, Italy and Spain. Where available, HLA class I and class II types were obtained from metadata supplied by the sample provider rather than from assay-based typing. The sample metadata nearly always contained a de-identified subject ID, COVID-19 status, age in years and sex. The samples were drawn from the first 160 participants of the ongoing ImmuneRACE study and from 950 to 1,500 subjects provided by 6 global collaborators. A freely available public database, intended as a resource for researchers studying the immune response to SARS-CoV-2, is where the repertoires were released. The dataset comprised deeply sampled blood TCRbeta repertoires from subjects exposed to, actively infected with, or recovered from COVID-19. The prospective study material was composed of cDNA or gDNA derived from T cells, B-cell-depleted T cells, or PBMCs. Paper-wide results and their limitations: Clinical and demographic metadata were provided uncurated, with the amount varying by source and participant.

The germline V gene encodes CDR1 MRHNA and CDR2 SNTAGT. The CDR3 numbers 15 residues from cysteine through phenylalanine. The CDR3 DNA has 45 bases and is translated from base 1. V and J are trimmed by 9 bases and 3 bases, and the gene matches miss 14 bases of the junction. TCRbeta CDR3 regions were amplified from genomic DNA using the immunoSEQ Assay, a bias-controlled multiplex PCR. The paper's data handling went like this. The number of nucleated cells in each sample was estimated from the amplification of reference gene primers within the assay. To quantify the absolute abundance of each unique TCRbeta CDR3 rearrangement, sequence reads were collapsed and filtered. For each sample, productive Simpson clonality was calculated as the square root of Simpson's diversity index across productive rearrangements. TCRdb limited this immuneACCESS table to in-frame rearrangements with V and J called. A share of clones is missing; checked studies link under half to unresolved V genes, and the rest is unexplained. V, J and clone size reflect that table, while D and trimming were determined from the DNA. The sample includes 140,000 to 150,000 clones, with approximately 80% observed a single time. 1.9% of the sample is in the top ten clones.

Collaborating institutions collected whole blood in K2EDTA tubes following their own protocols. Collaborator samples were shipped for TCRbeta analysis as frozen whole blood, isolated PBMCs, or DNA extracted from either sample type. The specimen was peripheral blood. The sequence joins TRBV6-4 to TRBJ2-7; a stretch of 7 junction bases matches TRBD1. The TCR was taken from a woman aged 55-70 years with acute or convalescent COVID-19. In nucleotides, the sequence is TGTGCCAGAACCAATGACAGGGTATGGTTCTACGAGCAGTACTTC. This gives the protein CARTNDRVWFYEQYF.